This paragraph reports one TCR beta chain. Seattle patients were enrolled during active infection and followed longitudinally. TCRdb's copy holds only in-frame clones and misses some; the assay was immunoSEQ multiplex PCR. The top ten hold roughly an eighth of the sample, which has some 180,000 clones, roughly 76% seen once. The source of the sample is a study of blood T cell repertoires in COVID-19. Study-level information: Researchers got acute and convalescent COVID-19 samples from the United States, Italy and Spain.

Trimming at V came to 5 bases and at J to 3 bases, leaving 7 bases not matched to a gene. Looked up from germline, CDR1 is SGHNT and CDR2 is YENEEA. The CDR3 extends over 14 amino acids. The chain employs TRBV11-3 and TRBJ2-7, with TRBD2 matching 7 bases. The source of this sequence is a woman of 80 years or more with COVID-19, enrolled during active disease. Material: peripheral blood. CDR3 sequence reads: CASSHPGLGYEQYF. CDR3 coding DNA: TGTGCCAGCAGCCATCCTGGACTAGGCTACGAGCAGTACTTC.